The clone carrying this T cell receptor beta chain was found a few times. Its antigen remains unknown. This entry belongs to a study of CD8+CD57+ T cells in acquired aplastic anemia. About the study: An average of approximately 3.4 ug of DNA was obtained from sorted CD4+ and CD8+ cells. Findings of the study overall: Patients did not significantly differ from controls in CD8+ Simpson's diversity.

Genomic DNA was employed as the template in profiling TCR beta VDJ and CDR3. TCRdb used MiXCR to reprocess the reads, holding one entry per CDR3 protein. This table has some 410,000 distinct CDR3 sequences, 65% to 80% appearing once. V lost 5 bases to trimming and J lost 7 bases, with 11 bases between them. This CDR3 has 11 amino acids. The V gene's germline CDR1 is SQVTM and CDR2 ANQGSEA. Sequenced: sorted CD4+, CD8+, or CD8+CD57+ T cells (not recorded which) from PBMCs. The clonotype was recovered from a human donor in good health, serving as a control. The chain has TRBV29-1 and TRBJ2-5; D perhaps matches TRBD1 (5 bases). The CDR3 region is CSVLTQGTQYF. Written as DNA, the CDR3 is TGCAGCGTTTTAACCCAGGGGACCCAGTACTTC. Based on the CDR3 plus reference TRBV29-1 and TRBJ2-5, the full variable domain is SAVISQKPSRDICQRGTSLTIQCQVDSQVTMMFWYRQQPGQSLTLIATANQGSEATYESGFVIDKFPISRPNLTFSTLTVSNMSPEDSSIYLCSVLTQGTQYFGPGTRLLVL.